This TCR beta chain was sequenced in a study of T cell responses to AZD1222 COVID-19 vaccine (dated by TCRdb to about 2021). Background on the whole study: A total of over 230 trial participants underwent TCR sequencing, of whom approximately 210 received two doses of AZD1222 and 26 received two doses of the MenACWY control vaccine. Trial participants were enrolled by age into subgroups of 18-55, 56-69 and 70-plus years, and around 150, 29 and 61 TCR-sequenced participants, respectively, were included in these subgroups.

Cut back by 6 bases and 0 bases, the V and J ends lie 5 bases apart. CDR1 and CDR2 are drawn from the germline V gene: SGHAT, FQNNGV. The CDR3 spans 12 residues, from the cysteine through the phenylalanine. Just CDR3 DNA is preserved here, 36 bases in frame from base 1. About this clone: Its specific antigen is unknown. Base qualities are not provided; no much larger clone lies one nucleotide away.

The CDR3 regions of human TCRbeta chains were subjected to immunosequencing. The original methods were these. TCRs in the repertoires were compared against a reference library of SARS-CoV-2-specific TCRs that had been generated with the MIRA antigen-specificity platform. Breadth was defined as the fraction of unique TCRs that were SARS-CoV-2-associated, and depth was defined as the fraction of total T cells that were SARS-CoV-2-associated. Using the MIRA data, every spike-specific TCR was mapped to the spike region that the TCR reacted to and assigned to either a CD4 or a CD8 class. Log10-transformed breadth and depth values were compared by one-way ANOVA with Sidak's multiple comparisons tests. In TCRdb, the immuneACCESS table is reduced to in-frame sequences with V and J assigned. These tables do not hold every clone; where another copy was compared, an unresolved V gene accounts for under half, and the others remain unexplained. That table supplies the V and J calls and clone size; D and trimming were determined from the DNA. This sample comprises approximately 100,000 clones, around 90% of them detected only once. The leading ten clones occupy roughly 2.5% of the sample.

Reading the label with the study, this specimen's time point is: about 28 days (+/-7) after the second vaccine dose. AZD1222 recipients with second doses at about 4 weeks or about 12 weeks were pooled, because spike-specific TCR depth and breadth did not differ between schedules. Vaccinee samples came from UK trials COV001 and COV002, including a single-blind randomized controlled phase 2/3 trial of AZD1222 (ChAdOx1 nCoV-19) in healthy adults. Trial participant PBMC samples were collected at day 0 and day 28 after the second dose for TCRbeta chain sequencing. The research as a whole found: Epitopes outside the regions mutated in the B.1.351 and B.1.1.7 variants were reportedly recognized by nearly half of the unique spike-specific TCRs. CD4 TCRs associated with the vaccine covered the entire spike protein, and the dominant responses were in regions 160-218 and 743-854. The 56-69-year group was small, and its depth increase did not reach significance, likely because of low power. Because no samples from the day 14 peak response were available, repertoires could be characterized only after the peak T cell response. Participants were mostly white British, with more females than males. The authors suggested clonal diversity may have been underestimated. A significant rise in spike-specific TCR breadth and depth was observed after two AZD1222 doses relative to day 0 and relative to MenACWY recipients. Only a handful of AZD1222 recipients were SARS-CoV-2 seropositive at baseline, limiting conclusions about previously exposed vaccinees.

The sequence joins TRBV11-2 to TRBJ1-1; no D gene call is confident. Source: peripheral blood, taken 28 days after the second AZD1222 dose. The TCR was taken from an adult who received the AZD1222 COVID-19 vaccine. CDR3 reads: CASRSVNTEAFF. The nucleotides read TGTGCCAGCAGATCGGTGAACACTGAAGCTTTCTTT.